The sequence of this T cell receptor (beta chain) was determined in a study of T cell responses to AZD1222 COVID-19 vaccine (dated by TCRdb to about 2021). Turning to the overall study: Because spike-specific TCR depth and breadth did not differ between the two schedules, AZD1222 recipients who got a second dose at roughly 4 weeks were pooled with those who got a second dose at roughly 12 weeks. TCR sequencing was performed for about 250 trial participants, of whom roughly 200 were given two doses of AZD1222 and approximately 25 were given two doses of MenACWY control vaccine. Trial participants were enrolled by age into subgroups of 18-55, 56-69 and 70-plus years, and around 150, 28 and 57 TCR-sequenced participants, respectively, were included in these subgroups.

The CDR3 regions of human TCRbeta chains were analyzed by immunosequencing. As for the original processing: Repertoire TCRs were checked for matches against a reference library of SARS-CoV-2-specific TCRs that had been generated using the MIRA antigen-specificity platform. Breadth meant the fraction of unique TCRs that were SARS-CoV-2-associated, whereas depth meant the fraction of total T cells that were SARS-CoV-2-associated. Using the MIRA data, each spike-specific TCR was assigned both to the spike region to which the TCR was reactive and to a CD4 or CD8 class. Log10-transformed breadth and depth values were compared by one-way ANOVA with Sidak's multiple comparisons tests. TCRdb mirrors the immuneACCESS table, restricted to in-frame sequences. Some clones are absent from its copies; in checked studies, under half trace to an unresolved V gene, and the reason for the others is unknown. V, J and clone size are taken as reported in that table, and D and trimming were inferred from the DNA itself. This sample has approximately 150,000 clones in its table, and roughly 93% of those were observed once. The ten largest clones capture 0.7% to 0.9% of the sample.

Concerning this clone: Its antigen is still unknown. Qualities for individual bases were not recorded, and no much larger clone is one base off.

Study-wide conclusions, independent of this receptor: Only a handful of AZD1222 recipients were SARS-CoV-2 seropositive at baseline, limiting conclusions about previously exposed vaccinees. Spike-specific TCR breadth and depth rose significantly after two AZD1222 doses compared with day 0 and with MenACWY recipients. Because no samples from the day 14 peak response were available, repertoires could be characterized only after the peak T cell response. Nearly half of unique spike-specific TCRs reportedly recognized epitopes outside regions mutated in the B.1.351 and B.1.1.7 variants. Participants were mostly white British and included more females than males, and it was suggested by the authors that clonal diversity may have been underestimated. The vaccine-associated CD4 TCRs covered the entire spike protein, and the dominant responses fell in regions 160-218 and 743-854. In the small 56-69-year group, the increase in depth fell short of significance, most likely because of low power.

The germline V gene yields MGHRA for CDR1 and YSYEKL for CDR2. V sheds 1 base and J sheds 5 bases, leaving 15 bases between their ends. Reading from cysteine to phenylalanine, the CDR3 counts 17 amino acids. Just CDR3 DNA is preserved here, 51 bases in frame from base 1. The intended sense of this specimen's time point label: baseline before first vaccination. Samples from vaccinated people were obtained from the UK trials COV001 and COV002, which included a single-blind randomized controlled phase 2/3 trial of AZD1222 (ChAdOx1 nCoV-19) in healthy adults. For TCRbeta chain sequencing, PBMC samples were collected from trial participants at day 0 and at day 28 after the second dose.

The receptor comes from an adult in good health. The specimen comprised peripheral blood, sampled on day 0 of AZD1222 vaccination. The rearrangement joined TRBV4-1 to TRBJ1-6; confidence is insufficient to name the D gene. The CDR3 has the sequence CASSQAGSLVDNSPLHF. The nucleotide sequence reads as follows: TGCGCCAGCAGCCAAGCTGGATCGCTCGTCGATAATTCACCCCTCCACTTT.